This T cell receptor beta chain is drawn from a study of blood T cell repertoires in COVID-19. Germline V gives CDR1 KGHSH, CDR2 LQKENI. V trimming: 3 bases; J trimming: 4 bases; junction bases outside the gene matches: 9. There are 17 residues in the CDR3. Sequencing used immunoSEQ multiplex PCR; TCRdb keeps in-frame clones, though not all of them. The sample yields fewer than 350,000 clones, around four fifths seen once. The receptor was isolated from a woman in her 50s with active or convalescent COVID-19. Sequencing was done on a sample of peripheral blood. This rearrangement joins TRBV18 to TRBJ2-5; 12 positions agree with TRBD2. The DNA of the CDR3 is TGTGCCAGCTCACCTCCGACGGGACTAGCGGGTCCAGAGACCCAGTACTTC. Its translation is CASSPPTGLAGPETQYF.